This T cell receptor beta chain appears in the sequencing data of a study of OX40 agonist ivuxolimab in advanced cancers. Study information: Participants could have had prior anti-PD-1, anti-PD-L1 or anti-CTLA-4 therapy, and less than 45% had some.

With respect to this clone: Its specificity is not known.

The V segment lost 5 bases and the J segment 4 bases; nucleotides outside the gene matches: 6. Per the germline V gene, CDR1 is SEHNR and CDR2 is FQNEAQ (reference sequence). The CDR3 runs to 14 residues. Study findings and constraints: On average, a greater number of expanded clones characterised CD8+ T cells relative to CD4+.

Only in-frame clones appear in the TCRdb table, and some are missing; sequencing was by immunoSEQ multiplex PCR. The repertoire holds about 83,000 clones, with about 81% as singletons. The starting material was CD4+ or CD8+ T cells sorted from blood, obtained in a trial of the OX40 agonist ivuxolimab. This chain links TRBV7-9 with TRBJ2-3; TRBD1 matches 7 bases. This TCR derives from an adult with an advanced solid tumor such as melanoma, head and neck, liver or kidney cancer. The CDR3 region has the DNA TGTGCCAGCAGCCCCCGGGACAGCGCAGATACGCAGTATTTT. Protein: CASSPRDSADTQYF.